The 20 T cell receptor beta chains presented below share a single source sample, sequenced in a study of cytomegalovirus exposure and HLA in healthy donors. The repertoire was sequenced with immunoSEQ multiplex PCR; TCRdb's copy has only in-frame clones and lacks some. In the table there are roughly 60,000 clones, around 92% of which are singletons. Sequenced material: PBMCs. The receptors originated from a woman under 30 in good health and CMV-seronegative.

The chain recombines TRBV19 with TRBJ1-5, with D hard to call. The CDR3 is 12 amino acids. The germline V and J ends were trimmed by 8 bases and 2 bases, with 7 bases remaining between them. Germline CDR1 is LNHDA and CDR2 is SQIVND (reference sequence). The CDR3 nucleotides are TGTGCCAGTTCCCTCGGCAATCAGCCCCAGCATTTT. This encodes CASSLGNQPQHF.

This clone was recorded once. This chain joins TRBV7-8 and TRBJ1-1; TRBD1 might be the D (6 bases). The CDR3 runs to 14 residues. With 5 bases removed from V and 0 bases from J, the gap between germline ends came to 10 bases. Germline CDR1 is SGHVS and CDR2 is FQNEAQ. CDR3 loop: CASSPGQLNTEAFF. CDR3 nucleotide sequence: TGTGCCAGCAGCCCTGGACAGCTGAACACTGAAGCTTTCTTT.

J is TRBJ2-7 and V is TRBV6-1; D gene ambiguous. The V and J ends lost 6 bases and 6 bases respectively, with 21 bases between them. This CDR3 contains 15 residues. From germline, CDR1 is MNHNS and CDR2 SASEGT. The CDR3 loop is CASSQTPDHGVEQYF. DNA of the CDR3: TGTGCCAGCAGCCAAACCCCGGATCACGGAGTCGAGCAGTACTTC.

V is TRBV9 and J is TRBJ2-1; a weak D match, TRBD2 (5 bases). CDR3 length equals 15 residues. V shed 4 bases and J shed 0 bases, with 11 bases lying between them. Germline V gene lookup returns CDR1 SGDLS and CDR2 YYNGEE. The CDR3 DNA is TGTGCCAGCAGCTCGAGCGGCGTCTCCTACAATGAGCAGTTCTTC. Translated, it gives CASSSSGVSYNEQFF.

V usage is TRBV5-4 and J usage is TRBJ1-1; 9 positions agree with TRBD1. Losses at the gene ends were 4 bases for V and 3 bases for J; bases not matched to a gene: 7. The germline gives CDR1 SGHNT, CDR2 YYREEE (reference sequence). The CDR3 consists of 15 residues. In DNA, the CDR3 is TGTGCCAGCAGCGATCTAGGACAGGGGCACACTGAAGCTTTCTTT. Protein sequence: CASSDLGQGHTEAFF.

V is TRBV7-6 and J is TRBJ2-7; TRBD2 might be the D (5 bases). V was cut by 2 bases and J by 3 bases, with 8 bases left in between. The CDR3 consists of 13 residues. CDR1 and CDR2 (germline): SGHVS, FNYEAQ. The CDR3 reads CASSLSGNYEQYF. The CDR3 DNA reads TGTGCCAGCAGCTTATCCGGGAACTACGAGCAGTACTTC. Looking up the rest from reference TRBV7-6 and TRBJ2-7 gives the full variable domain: GAGVSQSPRYKVTKRGQDVALRCDPISGHVSLYWYRQALGQGPEFLTYFNYEAQQDKSGLPNDRFSAERPEGSISTLTIQRTEQRDSAMYRCASSLSGNYEQYFGPGTRLTVT.

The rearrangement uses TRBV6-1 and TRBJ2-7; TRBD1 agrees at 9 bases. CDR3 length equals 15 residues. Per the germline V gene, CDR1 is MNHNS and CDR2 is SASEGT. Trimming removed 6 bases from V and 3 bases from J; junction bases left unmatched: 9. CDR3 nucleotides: TGTGCCAGCAGCGCCCCCCCGGGACAGGGCTACGAGCAGTACTTC. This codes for CASSAPPGQGYEQYF.

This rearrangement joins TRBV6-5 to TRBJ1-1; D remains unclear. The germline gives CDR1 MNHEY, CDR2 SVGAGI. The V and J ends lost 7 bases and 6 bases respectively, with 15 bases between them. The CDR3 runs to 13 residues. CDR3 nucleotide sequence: TGTGCCAGCAAAGTCGCCGACCGGGCTGAAGCTTTCTTT. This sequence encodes CASKVADRAEAFF.

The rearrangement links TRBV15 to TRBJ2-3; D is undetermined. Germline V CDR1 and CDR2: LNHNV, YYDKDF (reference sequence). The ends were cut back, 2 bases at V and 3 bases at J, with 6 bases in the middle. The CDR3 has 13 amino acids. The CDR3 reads CATSRSLTDTQYF. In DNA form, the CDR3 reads TGTGCCACCAGCAGAAGCCTAACAGATACGCAGTATTTT.

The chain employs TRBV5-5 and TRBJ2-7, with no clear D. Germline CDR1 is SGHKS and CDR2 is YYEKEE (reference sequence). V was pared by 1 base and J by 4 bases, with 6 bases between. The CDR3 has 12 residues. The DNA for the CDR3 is TGTGCCAGCAGCTTGACCGGTTACGAGCAGTACTTC. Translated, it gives CASSLTGYEQYF.

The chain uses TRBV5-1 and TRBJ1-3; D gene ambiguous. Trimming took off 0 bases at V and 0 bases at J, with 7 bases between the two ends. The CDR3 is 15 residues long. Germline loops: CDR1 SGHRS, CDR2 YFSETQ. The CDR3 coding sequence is TGCGCCAGCAGCTTGGAACAGTTCTCTGGAAACACCATATATTTT. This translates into CASSLEQFSGNTIYF. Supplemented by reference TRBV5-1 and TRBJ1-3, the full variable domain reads KAGVTQTPRYLIKTRGQQVTLSCSPISGHRSVSWYQQTPGQGLQFLFEYFSETQRNKGNFPGRFSGRQFSNSRSEMNVSTLELGDSALYLCASSLEQFSGNTIYFGEGSWLTVV.

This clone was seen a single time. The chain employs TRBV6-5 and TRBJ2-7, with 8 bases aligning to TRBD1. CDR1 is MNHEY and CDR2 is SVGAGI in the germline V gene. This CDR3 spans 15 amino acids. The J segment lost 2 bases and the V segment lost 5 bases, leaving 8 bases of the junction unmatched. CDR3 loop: CASSARDRSPYEQYF. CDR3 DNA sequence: TGTGCCAGCAGTGCCCGGGACAGGAGTCCCTACGAGCAGTACTTC.

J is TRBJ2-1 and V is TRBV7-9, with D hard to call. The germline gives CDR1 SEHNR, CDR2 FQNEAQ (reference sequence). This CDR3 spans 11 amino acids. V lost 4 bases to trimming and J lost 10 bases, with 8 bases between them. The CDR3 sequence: CASSSYGEQFF. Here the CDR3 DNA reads TGTGCCAGCAGCTCATATGGCGAGCAGTTCTTC.

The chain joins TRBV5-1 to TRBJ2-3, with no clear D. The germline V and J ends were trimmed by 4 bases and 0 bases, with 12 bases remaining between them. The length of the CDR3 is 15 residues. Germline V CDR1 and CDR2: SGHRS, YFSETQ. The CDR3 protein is CASSRIGASTDTQYF. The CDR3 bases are TGCGCCAGCAGCCGCATTGGAGCTAGCACAGATACGCAGTATTTT. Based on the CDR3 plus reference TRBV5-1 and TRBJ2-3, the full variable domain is KAGVTQTPRYLIKTRGQQVTLSCSPISGHRSVSWYQQTPGQGLQFLFEYFSETQRNKGNFPGRFSGRQFSNSRSEMNVSTLELGDSALYLCASSRIGASTDTQYFGPGTRLTVL.

The CDR3 sequence is CASSIITSGPYEQYF. As DNA, the CDR3 is TGTGCCAGCAGTATAATTACTAGCGGGCCCTACGAGCAGTACTTC. This chain uses TRBV2 with TRBJ2-7; 9 nucleotides align to TRBD2. V gave up 5 bases and J gave up 2 bases; unmatched junction bases: 7. Germline loops: CDR1 SNHLY, CDR2 FYNNEI. The CDR3 sequence is 15 residues long. The whole variable domain, filled in from reference TRBV2 and TRBJ2-7, reads EPEVTQTPSHQVTQMGQEVILRCVPISNHLYFYWYRQILGQKVEFLVSFYNNEISEKSEIFDDQFSVERPDGSNFTLKIRSTKLEDSAMYFCASSIITSGPYEQYFGPGTRLTVT.

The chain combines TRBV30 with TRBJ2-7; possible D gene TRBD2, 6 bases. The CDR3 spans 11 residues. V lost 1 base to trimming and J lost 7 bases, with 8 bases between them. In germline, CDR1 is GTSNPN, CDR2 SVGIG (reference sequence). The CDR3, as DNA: TGTGCCTGGAGTGATGGGGGGGAGCAGTACTTC. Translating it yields CAWSDGGEQYF.

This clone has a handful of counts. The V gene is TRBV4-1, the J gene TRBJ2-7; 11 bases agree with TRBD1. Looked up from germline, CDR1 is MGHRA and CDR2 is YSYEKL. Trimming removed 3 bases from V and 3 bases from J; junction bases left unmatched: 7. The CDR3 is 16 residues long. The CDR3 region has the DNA TGCGCCAGCAGCCATACCACCGGGACAGGGGGCTACGAGCAGTACTTC. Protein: CASSHTTGTGGYEQYF.

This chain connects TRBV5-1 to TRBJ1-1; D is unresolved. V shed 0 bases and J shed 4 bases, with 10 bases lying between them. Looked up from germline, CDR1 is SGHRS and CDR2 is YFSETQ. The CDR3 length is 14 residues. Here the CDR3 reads CASSLDRSSTEAFF. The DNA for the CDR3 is TGCGCCAGCAGCTTGGACAGATCGTCCACTGAAGCTTTCTTT.

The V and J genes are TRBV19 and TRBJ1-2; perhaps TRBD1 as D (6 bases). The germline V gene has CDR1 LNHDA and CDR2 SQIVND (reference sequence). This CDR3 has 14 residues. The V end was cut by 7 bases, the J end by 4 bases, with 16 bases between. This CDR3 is CASTFFGRGYGYTF. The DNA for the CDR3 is TGTGCCAGTACATTTTTCGGCAGGGGCTATGGCTACACCTTC.

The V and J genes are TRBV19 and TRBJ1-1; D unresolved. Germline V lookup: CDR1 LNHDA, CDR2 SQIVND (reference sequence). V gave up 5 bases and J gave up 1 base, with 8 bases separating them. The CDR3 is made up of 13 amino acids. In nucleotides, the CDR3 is TGTGCCAGTAGTCCTATCGGGAACACTGAAGCTTTCTTT. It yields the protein CASSPIGNTEAFF.